Shown below are 8 T cell receptor beta chains from a single sample sequenced in a study of identifying expanded T cells in peripheral blood. Method: immunoSEQ multiplex PCR; TCRdb's copy keeps in-frame clones and lacks some. This sample has some 70,000 clones, with roughly 88% found just once. The sequencing input was blood. These receptors all come from a person aged 18 to 75 in good health.

The rearrangement uses TRBV4-3 and TRBJ2-5, with 7 bases aligning to TRBD1. The J call may not be correct, given that the DNA end is closer to TRBJ2-7. Germline loops: CDR1 LGHNA, CDR2 YSLEER. The CDR3 loop spans 15 amino acids. The DNA of the CDR3 is TGCGCCAGCAGCCAGTATGGGACAGCTTCCTACGAGCAGTACTTC. This sequence encodes CASSQYGTASYEQYF.

The rearrangement links TRBV10-1 to TRBJ2-7; D not resolved. The germline V gene has CDR1 WNHNN and CDR2 SYGVQD (reference sequence). The CDR3 extends over 15 amino acids. Trimming stripped 0 bases from V and 0 bases from J, with 9 bases between. The CDR3 nucleotides are TGCGCCAGCAGTGAGTCGAAGGCACCCTCCTACGAGCAGTACTTC. Its protein is CASSESKAPSYEQYF.

The J gene is TRBJ2-7, the V gene TRBV2; TRBD2 aligns across 8 bases. Per germline, CDR1 SNHLY and CDR2 FYNNEI. V was pared by 8 bases and J by 0 bases, with 12 bases of the junction left unmatched. The length of the CDR3 is 16 residues. In DNA form, the CDR3 reads TGTGCCAGCTCTACTAGCGGACTGAGGAGCTCCTACGAGCAGTACTTC. Translating it yields CASSTSGLRSSYEQYF.

A single count supports this clone. The chain employs TRBV19 and TRBJ2-2; 7 bases are a match to TRBD1. V gave up 9 bases and J gave up 6 bases; unmatched junction bases: 10. Per the germline V gene, CDR1 is LNHDA and CDR2 is SQIVND (reference sequence). This CDR3 spans 14 amino acids. CDR3 sequence: CASLKKGAAGELFF. The DNA of the CDR3 is TGTGCCAGCCTTAAGAAGGGGGCGGCCGGGGAGCTGTTTTTT.

The chain combines TRBV19 with TRBJ1-5; D possibly corresponds to TRBD1 (5 bases). The ends were cut back, 7 bases at V and 6 bases at J, with 13 bases in the middle. CDR3 length: 13 amino acids. The germline V gene encodes CDR1 LNHDA and CDR2 SQIVND (reference sequence). CDR3 amino acids: CASNSGQSQPQHF. The DNA for the CDR3 is TGTGCCAGTAATTCAGGGCAATCTCAGCCCCAGCATTTT.

The CDR3 DNA sequence: TGCAGCGTGGATATTGGGACAGGGAGCTCCTACGAGCAGTACTTC. This sequence encodes CSVDIGTGSSYEQYF. V gene TRBV29-1 combines with J gene TRBJ2-7, with TRBD1 matching 9 bases. V lost 6 bases to trimming and J lost 0 bases; unmatched junction nucleotides: 9. The CDR3 has 15 amino acids. Germline assignment: CDR1 SQVTM and CDR2 ANQGSEA.

CDR3 amino acids: CSVEDSRGGFTDTQYF. In DNA, the CDR3 is TGCAGCGTTGAAGACAGCCGGGGCGGATTCACAGATACGCAGTATTTT. The chain is built from TRBV29-1 and TRBJ2-3; D tentatively reads TRBD1 or TRBD2 (5 bases each). The CDR3 covers 16 residues. Germline V gene lookup returns CDR1 SQVTM and CDR2 ANQGSEA. V dropped 0 bases and J dropped 2 bases, with 15 bases sitting between them.

This chain joins TRBV5-4 and TRBJ1-2; maybe TRBD1 (5 bases). The CDR3 loop spans 13 amino acids. V was clipped by 2 bases and J by 7 bases, with 12 bases between them. Germline CDR1 is SGHNT and CDR2 is YYREEE (reference sequence). Here the CDR3 reads CASSLDSYGGYTF. Here the CDR3 DNA reads TGTGCCAGCAGCTTAGACAGCTATGGTGGCTACACCTTC.